A selection of T cell receptor beta chains follows, all from one sample in a study of OX40 agonist ivuxolimab in advanced cancers. Libraries were prepared by immunoSEQ multiplex PCR; TCRdb keeps only in-frame clonotypes and omits some of them. There are tens of thousands of clones in the sample; over 75% occur only once, and about 18% lies in the top ten. This specimen was CD4+ or CD8+ T cells sorted from blood, taken in a trial of the OX40 agonist ivuxolimab. The receptor set was obtained from an adult with an advanced solid tumor such as melanoma, head and neck, liver or kidney cancer. CDR3s include the opening cysteine and the closing phenylalanine or tryptophan. The order of the fields is clone size, J gene, D gene, V gene, CDR3 protein, CDR3 DNA. D genes are given only for firm matches. The size entry is marked missing in some rows and otherwise reads once, few, many or a size class.

clone size: NA; J gene: TRBJ2-1; D gene: NA; V gene: TRBV19; CDR3 protein: CASSSPFGPREQFF; CDR3 DNA: TGTGCCAGTAGTTCCCCCTTTGGGCCCAGGGAGCAGTTCTTC
clone size: NA; J gene: TRBJ2-7; D gene: TRBD2; V gene: TRBV5-1; CDR3 protein: CASSLMSGGTYEQYF; CDR3 DNA: TGCGCCAGCAGCTTGATGTCGGGAGGCACCTACGAGCAGTACTTC
clone size: NA; J gene: TRBJ1-1; D gene: NA; V gene: TRBV27; CDR3 protein: CASRSRGSGTEAFF; CDR3 DNA: TGTGCCAGCAGATCCAGAGGCTCGGGAACTGAAGCTTTCTTT
clone size: NA; J gene: TRBJ2-7; D gene: TRBD2; V gene: TRBV27; CDR3 protein: CASSLRGGSYEQYF; CDR3 DNA: TGTGCCAGCAGTTTGAGGGGAGGGTCCTACGAGCAGTACTTC
clone size: NA; J gene: TRBJ1-2; D gene: NA; V gene: TRBV6-5; CDR3 protein: CASSLTGTGLYTF; CDR3 DNA: TGTGCCAGCAGCCTAACCGGCACAGGGCTCTACACCTTC
clone size: once; J gene: TRBJ1-2; D gene: NA; V gene: TRBV5-1; CDR3 protein: CASSLADGSGFGYTF; CDR3 DNA: TGCGCCAGCAGCTTGGCCGACGGGTCCGGATTTGGCTACACCTTC
clone size: NA; J gene: TRBJ2-1; D gene: NA; V gene: TRBV7-8; CDR3 protein: CASSGALRNEQFF; CDR3 DNA: TGTGCCAGCAGCGGGGCCCTTAGGAATGAGCAGTTCTTC
clone size: NA; J gene: TRBJ1-3; D gene: NA; V gene: TRBV25-1; CDR3 protein: CASSWQEDTIYF; CDR3 DNA: TGTGCCAGCAGTTGGCAAGAGGACACCATATATTTT
clone size: NA; J gene: TRBJ1-1; D gene: TRBD1; V gene: TRBV5-6; CDR3 protein: CASSLTTGGNTEAFF; CDR3 DNA: TGTGCCAGCAGCTTGACGACAGGGGGGAACACTGAAGCTTTCTTT
clone size: NA; J gene: TRBJ2-2; D gene: NA; V gene: TRBV4-2; CDR3 protein: CASSQESQGNTGELFF; CDR3 DNA: TGTGCCAGCAGCCAAGAGTCCCAGGGGAACACCGGGGAGCTGTTTTTT
clone size: NA; J gene: TRBJ2-1; D gene: NA; V gene: TRBV28; CDR3 protein: CASRGGVSSYNEQFF; CDR3 DNA: TGTGCCAGCAGGGGGGGAGTTTCATCCTACAATGAGCAGTTCTTC
clone size: NA; J gene: TRBJ1-1; D gene: NA; V gene: TRBV2; CDR3 protein: CASTGASTEAFF; CDR3 DNA: TGTGCCAGCACGGGGGCAAGCACTGAAGCTTTCTTT
clone size: NA; J gene: TRBJ2-7; D gene: NA; V gene: TRBV7-6; CDR3 protein: CASSLMAGTYEQYF; CDR3 DNA: TGTGCCAGCAGCTTAATGGCAGGAACCTACGAGCAGTACTTC
clone size: NA; J gene: TRBJ2-1; D gene: TRBD2; V gene: TRBV7-9; CDR3 protein: CASGSGRQSNEQFF; CDR3 DNA: TGTGCCAGCGGTAGCGGGAGGCAATCCAATGAGCAGTTCTTC
clone size: NA; J gene: TRBJ2-1; D gene: TRBD2; V gene: TRBV7-2; CDR3 protein: CASSLVGAGEVDEQFF; CDR3 DNA: TGTGCCAGCAGCTTAGTTGGCGCGGGAGAGGTGGATGAGCAGTTCTTC
clone size: NA; J gene: TRBJ2-7; D gene: NA; V gene: TRBV5-5; CDR3 protein: CASSFISPGEQYF; CDR3 DNA: TGTGCCAGCAGCTTTATTAGCCCCGGGGAGCAGTACTTC
clone size: NA; J gene: TRBJ2-2; D gene: TRBD2; V gene: TRBV2; CDR3 protein: CASSVAGVDTGELFF; CDR3 DNA: TGTGCCAGCAGTGTGGCGGGAGTGGACACCGGGGAGCTGTTTTTT
clone size: NA; J gene: TRBJ1-5; D gene: TRBD1; V gene: TRBV6-1; CDR3 protein: CASSDTGGRGQPQHF; CDR3 DNA: TGTGCCAGCAGTGATACAGGGGGAAGGGGTCAGCCCCAGCATTTT
clone size: NA; J gene: TRBJ1-5; D gene: NA; V gene: TRBV9; CDR3 protein: CASSTRTVSNQPQHF; CDR3 DNA: TGTGCCAGCAGCACTCGGACAGTTAGCAATCAGCCCCAGCATTTT
clone size: NA; J gene: TRBJ2-4; D gene: TRBD1; V gene: TRBV6-7; CDR3 protein: CASSMGWGQAKNIQYF; CDR3 DNA: TGTGCCAGCAGTATGGGCTGGGGACAGGCCAAAAACATTCAGTACTTC
clone size: NA; J gene: TRBJ2-7; D gene: NA; V gene: TRBV19; CDR3 protein: CASSRRGQDEQYF; CDR3 DNA: TGTGCCAGTAGTCGTAGGGGCCAGGACGAGCAGTACTTC
clone size: NA; J gene: TRBJ2-1; D gene: TRBD2; V gene: TRBV11-2; CDR3 protein: CASSGLAGGYNEQFF; CDR3 DNA: TGTGCCAGCAGCGGACTAGCGGGAGGGTACAATGAGCAGTTCTTC
clone size: NA; J gene: TRBJ2-7; D gene: TRBD2; V gene: TRBV4-1; CDR3 protein: CASSLRLAGVYEQYF; CDR3 DNA: TGCGCCAGCAGCCTTCGGCTAGCGGGAGTCTACGAGCAGTACTTC
clone size: once; J gene: TRBJ1-1; D gene: NA; V gene: TRBV2; CDR3 protein: CASSAGQPNTEAFF; CDR3 DNA: TGTGCCAGCAGTGCAGGACAACCGAACACTGAAGCTTTCTTT
clone size: NA; J gene: TRBJ2-1; D gene: TRBD2; V gene: TRBV11-3; CDR3 protein: CAVAIAGSYNEQFF; CDR3 DNA: TGTGCCGTGGCTATAGCGGGGTCCTACAATGAGCAGTTCTTC
clone size: NA; J gene: TRBJ1-1; D gene: NA; V gene: TRBV28; CDR3 protein: CASSLFQVGDTEAFF; CDR3 DNA: TGTGCCAGCAGTTTATTTCAGGTAGGGGACACTGAAGCTTTCTTT
clone size: NA; J gene: TRBJ2-5; D gene: NA; V gene: TRBV30; CDR3 protein: CAWSLQETQYF; CDR3 DNA: TGTGCCTGGAGCTTACAAGAGACCCAGTACTTC
clone size: NA; J gene: TRBJ2-7; D gene: TRBD1; V gene: TRBV4-3; CDR3 protein: CASSQKTGAPAEQYF; CDR3 DNA: TGCGCCAGCAGCCAAAAAACAGGGGCCCCTGCCGAGCAGTACTTC
clone size: NA; J gene: TRBJ2-7; D gene: TRBD2; V gene: TRBV27; CDR3 protein: CASSLLPGTSGFYEQYF; CDR3 DNA: TGTGCCAGCAGTTTATTGCCCGGGACTAGCGGTTTTTACGAGCAGTACTTC
clone size: NA; J gene: TRBJ2-7; D gene: TRBD2; V gene: TRBV6-4; CDR3 protein: CASSELAGGYEQYF; CDR3 DNA: TGTGCCAGCAGTGAACTAGCGGGAGGATACGAGCAGTACTTC
clone size: NA; J gene: TRBJ1-4; D gene: NA; V gene: TRBV9; CDR3 protein: CASSVGVQNEKLFF; CDR3 DNA: TGTGCCAGCAGCGTAGGTGTACAGAATGAAAAACTGTTTTTT
clone size: NA; J gene: TRBJ1-1; D gene: NA; V gene: TRBV7-9; CDR3 protein: CASSLTGTSAFF; CDR3 DNA: TGTGCCAGCAGCCTCACGGGGACCTCCGCTTTCTTT
clone size: NA; J gene: TRBJ2-7; D gene: TRBD1; V gene: TRBV23-1; CDR3 protein: CASSQRDRVYEQYF; CDR3 DNA: TGCGCCAGCAGTCAGAGGGACAGGGTCTACGAGCAGTACTTC
clone size: NA; J gene: TRBJ2-1; D gene: TRBD2; V gene: TRBV19; CDR3 protein: CASSIVDGGRAYNEQFF; CDR3 DNA: TGTGCCAGTAGTATAGTAGATGGCGGGAGGGCCTACAATGAGCAGTTCTTC
clone size: NA; J gene: TRBJ1-5; D gene: NA; V gene: TRBV10-2; CDR3 protein: CASSDWDSNQPQHF; CDR3 DNA: TGCGCCAGCAGTGACTGGGACAGCAATCAGCCCCAGCATTTT
clone size: few; J gene: TRBJ1-2; D gene: NA; V gene: TRBV18; CDR3 protein: CASSPGFGYTF; CDR3 DNA: TGTGCCAGCTCACCAGGGTTCGGCTACACCTTC
clone size: NA; J gene: TRBJ1-2; D gene: NA; V gene: TRBV28; CDR3 protein: CASSLLANYGYTF; CDR3 DNA: TGTGCCAGCAGTTTACTCGCTAACTATGGCTACACCTTC
clone size: NA; J gene: TRBJ2-3; D gene: NA; V gene: TRBV27; CDR3 protein: CASSPRAPSTDTQYF; CDR3 DNA: TGTGCCAGCAGCCCACGGGCGCCTAGCACAGATACGCAGTATTTT
clone size: NA; J gene: TRBJ2-7; D gene: NA; V gene: TRBV4-3; CDR3 protein: CASSPGSTGPYEQYF; CDR3 DNA: TGCGCCAGCAGCCCCGGGTCAACGGGGCCCTACGAGCAGTACTTC
clone size: once; J gene: TRBJ2-7; D gene: TRBD1; V gene: TRBV28; CDR3 protein: CASRPGQGISYEQYF; CDR3 DNA: TGTGCCAGCAGACCGGGACAGGGGATCTCCTACGAGCAGTACTTC
clone size: NA; J gene: TRBJ2-1; D gene: NA; V gene: TRBV6-1; CDR3 protein: CASSEGNEQFF; CDR3 DNA: TGTGCCAGCAGTGAGGGAAATGAGCAGTTCTTC
clone size: NA; J gene: TRBJ2-3; D gene: NA; V gene: TRBV2; CDR3 protein: CASTGTFTDTQYF; CDR3 DNA: TGTGCCAGCACCGGGACTTTCACAGATACGCAGTATTTT
clone size: NA; J gene: TRBJ2-2; D gene: NA; V gene: TRBV9; CDR3 protein: CASSVQDSPGELFF; CDR3 DNA: TGTGCCAGCAGCGTACAGGATTCACCCGGGGAGCTGTTTTTT
clone size: NA; J gene: TRBJ1-4; D gene: NA; V gene: TRBV4-3; CDR3 protein: CASSQDLRTDNEKLFF; CDR3 DNA: TGCGCCAGCAGCCAAGATTTGAGGACAGATAATGAAAAACTGTTTTTT
clone size: NA; J gene: TRBJ1-2; D gene: NA; V gene: TRBV27; CDR3 protein: CASGPRGRTNYGYTF; CDR3 DNA: TGTGCCAGCGGGCCAAGGGGTAGGACTAACTATGGCTACACCTTC
clone size: NA; J gene: TRBJ1-6; D gene: NA; V gene: TRBV9; CDR3 protein: CASSTGTNNSPLHF; CDR3 DNA: TGTGCCAGCAGCACCGGGACCAATAATTCACCCCTCCACTTT
clone size: once; J gene: TRBJ2-4; D gene: NA; V gene: TRBV6-5; CDR3 protein: CASSPGPLAKNIQYF; CDR3 DNA: TGTGCCTCCTCCCCCGGACCACTAGCCAAAAACATTCAGTACTTC
clone size: NA; J gene: TRBJ2-5; D gene: NA; V gene: TRBV6-1; CDR3 protein: CASGELVGETQYF; CDR3 DNA: TGTGCCTCCGGGGAGCTAGTGGGAGAGACCCAGTACTTC
clone size: NA; J gene: TRBJ2-1; D gene: NA; V gene: TRBV7-9; CDR3 protein: CASSLGGDEQFF; CDR3 DNA: TGTGCCAGCAGCTTGGGGGGTGACGAGCAGTTCTTC
clone size: NA; J gene: TRBJ2-7; D gene: TRBD1; V gene: TRBV30; CDR3 protein: CAWAPGTGSYEQYF; CDR3 DNA: TGTGCCTGGGCTCCCGGGACAGGATCCTACGAGCAGTACTTC
clone size: NA; J gene: TRBJ2-3; D gene: TRBD2; V gene: TRBV4-3; CDR3 protein: CASSQVTSGGETSTDTQYF; CDR3 DNA: TGCGCCAGCAGCCAGGTGACTAGCGGGGGTGAAACTAGCACAGATACGCAGTATTTT
clone size: NA; J gene: TRBJ2-7; D gene: NA; V gene: TRBV7-9; CDR3 protein: CASEGRTSYEQYF; CDR3 DNA: TGTGCCTCAGAGGGACGGACCTCCTACGAGCAGTACTTC
clone size: NA; J gene: TRBJ1-5; D gene: NA; V gene: TRBV4-1; CDR3 protein: CASSQDLGQPQHF; CDR3 DNA: TGCGCCAGCAGCCAAGATCTGGGTCAGCCCCAGCATTTT
clone size: NA; J gene: TRBJ2-6; D gene: NA; V gene: TRBV27; CDR3 protein: CASSLLSGSSGANVLTF; CDR3 DNA: TGTGCCAGCAGTTTATTATCAGGTAGCTCTGGGGCCAACGTCCTGACTTTC
clone size: once; J gene: TRBJ2-1; D gene: TRBD2; V gene: TRBV10-3; CDR3 protein: CATGLAGGNEQFF; CDR3 DNA: TGTGCCACCGGACTAGCGGGGGGCAATGAGCAGTTCTTC
clone size: NA; J gene: TRBJ1-5; D gene: NA; V gene: TRBV10-1; CDR3 protein: CASYKTGEGNQPQHF; CDR3 DNA: TGCGCCAGTTACAAGACAGGCGAGGGCAATCAGCCCCAGCATTTT
clone size: NA; J gene: TRBJ1-5; D gene: NA; V gene: TRBV28; CDR3 protein: CASSLGEPDQPQHF; CDR3 DNA: TGTGCCAGCAGTTTAGGGGAGCCAGATCAGCCCCAGCATTTT
clone size: NA; J gene: TRBJ1-5; D gene: NA; V gene: TRBV5-8; CDR3 protein: CASSLAPTRDSNQPQHF; CDR3 DNA: TGTGCCAGCAGCTTGGCCCCGACAAGGGATAGCAATCAGCCCCAGCATTTT
clone size: NA; J gene: TRBJ1-2; D gene: TRBD1; V gene: TRBV4-3; CDR3 protein: CASSQDSTGFYGYTF; CDR3 DNA: TGCGCCAGCAGCCAAGATTCGACAGGGTTCTATGGCTACACCTTC
clone size: NA; J gene: TRBJ2-3; D gene: NA; V gene: TRBV27; CDR3 protein: CASRDGGGPDTQYF; CDR3 DNA: TGTGCCAGTAGGGATGGGGGTGGGCCAGATACGCAGTATTTT